This TCR beta chain was documented in a study of T cell repertoires in cytomegalovirus infection. Study-level background: The public TCR beta signatures pointed to both CMV infection and matching HLA type.

The CDR3 runs 14 residues. Germline CDR1 is SGHRS and CDR2 is YFSETQ. The V end was cut by 3 bases, the J end by 1 base, with 10 bases between. Each CDR3 protein is one row after TCRdb ran MiXCR on the reads. The sample has a few hundred thousand distinct CDR3 sequences; about 40% are singletons. About this clonotype: Its target is unknown.

This receptor was obtained from a human donor in good health (CMV status not recorded). Some clones in this sample may be carry-over from other donors' samples. The material sequenced was cultured PBMCs, taken from culture after CMV antigen stimulation. The genes are TRBV5-1 and TRBJ1-2, with D unresolved. CDR3 sequence (DNA): TGCGCCAGCAGCTCCGCAGGAAATAACTATGGCTACACCTTC. Protein: CASSSAGNNYGYTF.